This T cell receptor (beta chain) was observed in a study of T cell responses to AZD1222 COVID-19 vaccine. Regarding the study as a whole: Repertoires were obtained solely post-peak T cell response. Epitopes outside B.1.351 and B.1.1.7 mutated regions reportedly drew nearly half of spike TCRs. The sample set comprised mostly white British donors with more females, and clonal diversity was possibly underestimated.

CDR3 size: 15 residues. The V end lost 3 bases, the J end lost 4 bases, and 14 bases lay between the germline ends. CDR1 and CDR2 from the germline V gene are SGDLS and YYNGEE. In the case of this clone: The antigen is unknown.

Libraries were prepared by immunoSEQ multiplex PCR; TCRdb keeps only in-frame clonotypes and omits some of them. The sample includes fewer than 110,000 clones, more than 75% of them seen just once. The chain recombines TRBV9 with TRBJ2-1; maybe TRBD2 (5 bases). The sequences come from peripheral blood, collected 28 days after the second AZD1222 dose. This receptor was identified in an adult who received the AZD1222 COVID-19 vaccine. In nucleotides, the CDR3 is TGTGCCAGCAGCGGACAAGCGGATACTTACAATGAGCAGTTCTTC. It is translated as CASSGQADTYNEQFF.